This T cell receptor (beta chain) was sequenced in a study of tumour-infiltrating T cells in Burkitt lymphoma. Study-wide background: This cohort included all epidemiological subtypes of Burkitt lymphoma. Survival, overall and progression-free, tracked with productive clonality.

TCRdb's table, derived via immunoSEQ multiplex PCR, lists solely in-frame clones and lacks some. The profile shows under 600 clones, around 15% of them singletons. Trimming took 3 bases from V and 4 from J, leaving 16 bases between them. The CDR3 is 15 amino acids. Germline assignment: CDR1 SGHRS and CDR2 YFSETQ. Material for sequencing was tumor tissue. The source of this sequence is a human donor with Burkitt lymphoma. V gene TRBV5-1 combines with J gene TRBJ2-5; D remains unclear. Here the CDR3 DNA reads TGCGCCAGCAGCTGGCCCCACGGACCCACAGAGACCCAGTACTTC. It translates to CASSWPHGPTETQYF.